This TCR beta chain was identified during a study of cytomegalovirus exposure and HLA in healthy donors. Here immunoSEQ multiplex PCR was the method, and the copy in TCRdb shows in-frame clones only, minus some. This sample has about 220,000 clones, with around nine tenths found just once. Concerning this clone itself: No antigen is known for it.

Trimming at V came to 2 bases and at J to 0 bases, leaving 11 bases not matched to a gene. Germline V CDR1 and CDR2: MDHEN, SYDVKM. The CDR3 has 18 amino acids. Findings and caveats of the study: According to a subsequent analysis, TCR clusters from the first cohort were inclined to appear together in the 110 or so validation repertoires. Reportedly, diagnosis of cytomegalovirus status by the classifier showed high specificity and sensitivity. Across donors, most TCRs were seen rarely, yet some public ones were widespread. Overall, under 200 TCR beta chains were annotated as cytomegalovirus-associated.

Sequencing was carried out using PBMCs. The J gene is TRBJ1-1, the V gene TRBV28, with 8 bases identical to TRBD1. The sequence came from a woman younger than 35 in good health and CMV-seronegative. The CDR3 nucleotides are TGTGCCAGCAGTTTAGTAGGGACAGGACTCACATTGAACACTGAAGCTTTCTTT. This codes for CASSLVGTGLTLNTEAFF.